Below, 26 T cell receptor beta chains from the same sample are listed, as sequenced in a study of shared clonotypes between healthy human individuals. Produced via immunoSEQ multiplex PCR; TCRdb's table is partial and in-frame only. Of approximately 530,000 clones detected, roughly 95% appear once; the ten largest clones hold about 0.059%. The sequenced sample was naive CD4+ T cells sorted from blood. Described subset: CD45RA+ positively selected. These receptors were taken from a woman aged 25 to 39 in good health.

The chain recombines TRBV11-2 with TRBJ2-7; D not resolved. CDR3 length: 16 residues. Germline V gene lookup returns CDR1 SGHAT and CDR2 FQNNGV. V was cut by 0 bases and J by 5 bases, with 17 bases left in between. CDR3 loop: CASSLDLGLIPNEQYF. CDR3 coding DNA: TGTGCCAGCAGCTTAGACCTCGGGTTGATCCCCAACGAGCAGTACTTC.

The J gene is TRBJ2-2, the V gene TRBV18; no reliable D call. The germline V gene has CDR1 KGHSH and CDR2 LQKENI. Between the trimmed V and J ends, which lost 0 bases and 7 bases, there was a span of 3 bases. The CDR3 totals 12 residues. CDR3 in amino acids: CASSPPNGELFF. In DNA form, the CDR3 reads TGTGCCAGCTCACCACCGAACGGGGAGCTGTTTTTT.

The rearrangement links TRBV9 to TRBJ2-3, with D perhaps TRBD2 (5 bases). With 4 bases removed from V and 3 bases from J, the gap between germline ends came to 15 bases. From germline, CDR1 is SGDLS and CDR2 YYNGEE. The CDR3 spans 15 residues. CDR3 bases: TGTGCCAGCAGCTCGCTGGGAGCGGAAACAGATACGCAGTATTTT. This gives the protein CASSSLGAETDTQYF.

The rearrangement links TRBV9 to TRBJ1-4; no reliable D call. Trimming left V 0 bases short and J 7 bases short, with 10 bases between. The CDR3 is 14 amino acids. The germline CDR1 and CDR2 sequences are SGDLS and YYNGEE. CDR3 loop: CASSVAWMGEKLFF. The CDR3 region has the DNA TGTGCCAGCAGCGTAGCCTGGATGGGTGAAAAACTGTTTTTT.

This chain connects TRBV28 to TRBJ1-6; D unresolved. The V gene's germline CDR1 is MDHEN and CDR2 SYDVKM. V lost 5 bases to trimming and J lost 9 bases, with 11 bases between them. CDR3 length: 13 residues. CDR3 sequence: CASSVVPGSPLHF. The CDR3 nucleotides read TGTGCCAGCAGTGTCGTCCCCGGTTCACCCCTCCACTTT.

The chain employs TRBV28 and TRBJ1-5, with D perhaps TRBD1 (5 bases). From germline, CDR1 is MDHEN and CDR2 SYDVKM. The CDR3 runs 15 residues. Trimming removed 4 bases from V and 2 bases from J, with 12 bases in between. CDR3 region: CASSSGSLGNQPQHF. CDR3 sequence (DNA): TGTGCCAGCAGTTCAGGGAGTTTGGGCAATCAGCCCCAGCATTTT.

This clone was counted a single time. This chain uses TRBV6-4 with TRBJ2-1, with TRBD2 matching over 8 bases. The CDR3 is 14 residues long. V was pared by 6 bases and J by 4 bases, with 5 bases of the junction left unmatched. The V gene's germline CDR1 is MRHNA and CDR2 SNTAGT. CDR3 loop: CASRAGEAYNEQFF. The CDR3 DNA reads as TGTGCCAGCAGAGCGGGAGAAGCTTACAATGAGCAGTTCTTC.

Of note for this clone: Other nucleotide sequences from this sample produce the same CDR3. The chain carries TRBV19 and TRBJ2-7; 8 bases line up with TRBD1. V trimming: 0 bases; J trimming: 2 bases; junction bases outside the gene matches: 3. CDR3 length: 15 amino acids. Germline assignment: CDR1 LNHDA and CDR2 SQIVND (reference sequence). CDR3 bases: TGTGCCAGTAGTATAGAGACAGGGGCGACCTACGAGCAGTACTTC. It translates to CASSIETGATYEQYF.

V is TRBV7-6 and J is TRBJ1-5; D is unresolved. The CDR3 runs to 13 residues. Germline CDR1 SGHVS, CDR2 FNYEAQ. Between the trimmed V and J ends, which lost 5 bases and 4 bases, there was a span of 9 bases. The CDR3 nucleotides read TGTGCCAGCAGCCAATCAAATAATCAGCCCCAGCATTTT. Translation: CASSQSNNQPQHF.

The rearrangement links TRBV6-5 to TRBJ1-3; no clear D gene. Germline values: CDR1 MNHEY, CDR2 SVGAGI. This CDR3 spans 13 amino acids. Trimming stripped 2 bases from V and 4 bases from J, with 6 bases between. The CDR3 DNA is TGTGCCAGCAGTTACATTGCAGGAAACACCATATATTTT. It yields the protein CASSYIAGNTIYF.

V gene TRBV6-5 combines with J gene TRBJ1-2; no reliable D call. V gave up 6 bases and J gave up 7 bases, with 15 bases separating them. CDR1 is MNHEY and CDR2 is SVGAGI in the germline V gene. CDR3 length: 13 amino acids. For the CDR3, the DNA is TGTGCCAGCAGAACCGAAGGGCGGAGTGGCTACACCTTC. Translated, it gives CASRTEGRSGYTF.

This rearrangement joins TRBV6-5 to TRBJ1-4; D unclear. V was trimmed by 2 bases and J by 8 bases, leaving 9 bases between them. The CDR3 covers 13 residues. Germline CDR1 MNHEY, CDR2 SVGAGI. The CDR3 region is CASSYRDREKLFF. The CDR3 nucleotides are TGTGCCAGCAGTTACAGGGATCGCGAAAAACTGTTTTTT.

In DNA form, the CDR3 reads TGCGCCAGCAGTCCTCAACTAGCGGCTATGCCCACAGATACGCAGTATTTT. It codes for CASSPQLAAMPTDTQYF. This chain links TRBV10-1 with TRBJ2-3, with TRBD2 identical over 8 bases. The trim removed 5 bases at V and 2 bases at J, leaving 12 bases unmatched. The germline gives CDR1 WNHNN, CDR2 SYGVQD (reference sequence). The length of the CDR3 is 17 residues.

The J gene is TRBJ1-1, the V gene TRBV5-1, with D possibly being TRBD1 (5 bases). The CDR3 length is 14 residues. Germline CDR1 is SGHRS and CDR2 is YFSETQ. V was pared by 4 bases and J by 4 bases, with 14 bases between. The chain's CDR3 is CASSVLAGGTEAFF. The CDR3 DNA is TGCGCCAGCAGCGTTCTGGCCGGGGGCACTGAAGCTTTCTTT.

The chain has TRBV28 and TRBJ2-5, with D perhaps being TRBD1 or TRBD2 (5 bases each). The J call could be wrong; TRBJ2-7 is a better fit for the DNA end. Germline V gene lookup returns CDR1 MDHEN and CDR2 SYDVKM. This CDR3 is 14 amino acids long. CDR3 bases: TGTGCCATCACCCCTGGGACGGCCACCTACGAGCAGTACTTC. Its translation is CAITPGTATYEQYF.

This chain links TRBV2 with TRBJ2-1; 7 bases fit TRBD1. In germline, CDR1 is SNHLY, CDR2 FYNNEI. The CDR3 has 14 amino acids. The junction had 2 bases not matched to a gene; V was cut back by 6 bases and J by 0 bases. The CDR3, as DNA: TGTGCCAGCAGCCGGGACAGCTCCTACAATGAGCAGTTCTTC. It specifies CASSRDSSYNEQFF.

The rearrangement joins TRBV19 to TRBJ2-5; 10 bases line up with TRBD2. Germline V CDR1 and CDR2: LNHDA, SQIVND (reference sequence). The trim removed 4 bases at V and 0 bases at J, leaving 5 bases unmatched. The CDR3 contains 16 residues. CDR3 residues: CASSNGLAEYQETQYF. DNA of the CDR3: TGTGCCAGTAGTAACGGACTAGCGGAGTACCAAGAGACCCAGTACTTC.

The chain is built from TRBV6-5 and TRBJ2-1; 9 bases line up with TRBD1. CDR1 and CDR2 from the germline V gene are MNHEY and SVGAGI. Unmatched junction bases numbered 7, after V lost 6 bases and J lost 7 bases. CDR3 size: 14 residues. CDR3 in DNA: TGTGCCAGCAGGTCGGACAGGGGTTGGAATGAGCAGTTCTTC. It yields the protein CASRSDRGWNEQFF.

The chain has TRBV5-1 and TRBJ1-1; D uncertain. Trimming left V 0 bases short and J 1 base short, with 7 bases between. Germline-derived CDR1 and CDR2 are SGHRS and YFSETQ. The CDR3 has 14 amino acids. The DNA for the CDR3 is TGCGCCAGCAGCTTGGGTCAGAAGAACACTGAAGCTTTCTTT. Translated: CASSLGQKNTEAFF. Looking up the rest from reference TRBV5-1 and TRBJ1-1 gives the full variable domain: KAGVTQTPRYLIKTRGQQVTLSCSPISGHRSVSWYQQTPGQGLQFLFEYFSETQRNKGNFPGRFSGRQFSNSRSEMNVSTLELGDSALYLCASSLGQKNTEAFFGQGTRLTVV.

The chain combines TRBV28 with TRBJ2-1, with 9 nucleotides matching TRBD2. J gave up 3 bases and V 3 bases, and 9 bases lay outside the gene matches. The V gene's germline CDR1 is MDHEN and CDR2 SYDVKM. CDR3 length: 17 amino acids. CDR3 sequence reads: CASSLSSSGSYYNEQFF. CDR3 DNA: TGTGCCAGCAGTTTGTCAAGTAGCGGGAGTTACTACAATGAGCAGTTCTTC. The full variable domain, in which reference TRBV28 and TRBJ2-1 provide the parts outside the CDR3, is DVKVTQSSRYLVKRTGEKVFLECVQDMDHENMFWYRQDPGLGLRLIYFSYDVKMKEKGDIPEGYSVSREKKERFSLILESASTNQTSMYLCASSLSSSGSYYNEQFFGPGTRLTVL.

The V gene is TRBV28, the J gene TRBJ2-5, with D maybe TRBD2 (5 bases). The tail of the sequence fits TRBJ2-7 better, so the J call may be wrong. This CDR3 is built from 14 residues. The V gene's germline CDR1 is MDHEN and CDR2 SYDVKM. CDR3 sequence (DNA): TGTGCCAGCAGAGCAACGGGATGGTCCTACGAGCAGTACTTC. Protein: CASRATGWSYEQYF.

The V and J genes are TRBV27 and TRBJ2-1; 13 bases are a match to TRBD2. V shed 5 bases, J shed 7 bases, and the junction held 5 bases outside the gene matches. The CDR3 runs 15 residues. The germline gives CDR1 MNHEY, CDR2 SMNVEV (reference sequence). CDR3 protein: CASSRTSGSLNEQFF. Here the CDR3 DNA reads TGTGCCAGCAGTCGGACTAGCGGGAGTTTGAATGAGCAGTTCTTC.

The chain links TRBV19 to TRBJ1-2; D is possibly TRBD1 (5 bases). This CDR3 has 14 residues. Germline-derived CDR1 and CDR2 are LNHDA and SQIVND (reference sequence). V was clipped by 6 bases and J by 3 bases, with 14 bases between them. CDR3 sequence reads: CASSRRRGDYGYTF. CDR3 DNA: TGTGCCAGTAGCCGCCGTCGGGGGGACTATGGCTACACCTTC.

Here the CDR3 DNA reads TGTGCCAGCTCGCTTACACCAAGCGAGCAGTACTTC. Protein: CASSLTPSEQYF. V is TRBV18 and J is TRBJ2-7, with D unresolved. Between the trimmed V and J ends, which lost 6 bases and 6 bases, there was a span of 12 bases. This CDR3 contains 12 residues. In germline, CDR1 is KGHSH, CDR2 LQKENI.

This chain links TRBV4-1 with TRBJ2-6; no reliable D call. This CDR3 spans 16 amino acids. Between the trimmed V and J ends, which lost 0 bases and 0 bases, there was a span of 6 bases. Germline lookup yields CDR1 MGHRA and CDR2 YSYEKL. CDR3 DNA: TGCGCCAGCAGCCAAGAAGGGTACTCTGGGGCCAACGTCCTGACTTTC. This sequence encodes CASSQEGYSGANVLTF.

This chain uses TRBV28 with TRBJ2-7, with TRBD1 matching 8 bases. This CDR3 comprises 13 residues. Trimming took 6 bases from V and 3 from J; bases not matched to a gene: 4. Per the germline V gene, CDR1 is MDHEN and CDR2 is SYDVKM. This CDR3 is CASSSDRGYEQYF. Written as DNA, the CDR3 is TGTGCCAGCAGCAGCGACAGGGGCTACGAGCAGTACTTC.